Described below is a single TCR beta chain sequence and its context. Its target is not known. The data were taken from a study of blood T cell dynamics during melanoma immunotherapy. Study-level results: At W3, later disease-control patients showed bifurcated PBMC repertoire changes, unlike progressors. Whether repertoire-driving clones were melanoma-specific could not be determined.

The V end lost 0 bases, the J end lost 5 bases, and 15 bases lay between the germline ends. The CDR3 sequence is 15 residues long. Germline-derived CDR1 and CDR2 are SGHNT and YYREEE (reference sequence). Sequenced by immunoSEQ multiplex PCR; TCRdb stores in-frame clones only, minus some. The sample shows thousands of clones, 88% of them seen only once. Time point meaning: week 3, after first cycle of checkpoint inhibitor. At 12 weeks after first infusion, RECIST 1.1 defined response for most patients. Patients with prior systemic cancer treatment, concomitant immunosuppressants, or other active malignancies were excluded.

The chain joins TRBV5-4 to TRBJ2-7; D gene uncertain. The clonotype comes from a human donor with melanoma. Material: blood, obtained from a patient treated with checkpoint blockade. The CDR3 loop is CASSLDRVVGNEQYF. DNA for the CDR3: TGTGCCAGCAGCTTGGACCGTGTGGTTGGAAACGAGCAGTACTTC.